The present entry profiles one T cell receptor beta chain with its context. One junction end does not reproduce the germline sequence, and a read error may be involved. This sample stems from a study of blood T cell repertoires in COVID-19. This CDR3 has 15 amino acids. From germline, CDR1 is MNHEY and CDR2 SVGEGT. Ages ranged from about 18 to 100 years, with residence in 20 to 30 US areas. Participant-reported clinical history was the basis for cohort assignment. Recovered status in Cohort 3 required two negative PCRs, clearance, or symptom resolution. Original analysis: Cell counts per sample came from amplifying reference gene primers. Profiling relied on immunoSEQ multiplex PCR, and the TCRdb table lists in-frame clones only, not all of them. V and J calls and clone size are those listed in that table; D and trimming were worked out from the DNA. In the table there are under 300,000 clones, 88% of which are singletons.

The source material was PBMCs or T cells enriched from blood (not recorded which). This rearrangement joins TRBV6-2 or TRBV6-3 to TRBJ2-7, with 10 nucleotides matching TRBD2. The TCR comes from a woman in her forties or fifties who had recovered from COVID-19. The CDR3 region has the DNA TGTGCCAGCAGCCGAGCGGGAGGGCCCTCCGACGAGCAGTACTTC. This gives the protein CASSRAGGPSDEQYF.